This T cell receptor (beta chain) was found in a study of Graves' ophthalmopathy and Graves' hyperthyroidism. V lost 1 base and J 10 bases, leaving 18 bases between the germline ends. In germline, CDR1 is SGHRS, CDR2 YFSETQ. This CDR3 spans 15 amino acids. To note about this clonotype: The antigen is unknown.

As the template, RNA transcripts were used to amplify TCR beta CDR3 regions. The library came from an HTBI-primed first-round RT-PCR and a second-round multiplex PCR. One entry per CDR3 protein, called by TCRdb with MiXCR from the multiplex PCR reads. The sample shows about 550,000 distinct CDR3 sequences, 35% to 40% of them seen only once. Broader study findings: Ophthalmopathy and stable hyperthyroidism were discriminated by a 13-signature model, with over 85% sensitivity and 65% to 83% specificity.

The receptor was derived from an adult man with Graves' hyperthyroidism. The genes are TRBV5-1 and TRBJ2-1, with unresolved D. Specimen: peripheral blood or thyroid tissue (not recorded which). CDR3 nucleotides: TGCGCCAGCAGCTTGTGGCGAAATGCCATAATAGAGCAGTTCTTC. It translates to CASSLWRNAIIEQFF.